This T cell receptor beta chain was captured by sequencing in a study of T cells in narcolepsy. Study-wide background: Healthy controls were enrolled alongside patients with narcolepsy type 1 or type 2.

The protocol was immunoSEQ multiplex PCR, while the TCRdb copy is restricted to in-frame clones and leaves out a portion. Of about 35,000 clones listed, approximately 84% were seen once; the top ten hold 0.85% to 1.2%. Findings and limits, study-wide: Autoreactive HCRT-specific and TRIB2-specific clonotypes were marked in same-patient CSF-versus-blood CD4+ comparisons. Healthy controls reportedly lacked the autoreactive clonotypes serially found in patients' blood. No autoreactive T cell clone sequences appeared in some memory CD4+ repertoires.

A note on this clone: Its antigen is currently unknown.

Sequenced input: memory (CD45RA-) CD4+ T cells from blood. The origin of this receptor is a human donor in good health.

The CDR3 coding sequence is TGTGCCAGCAGCCCCGGACTACAAGTGGGCGGCTACACCTTC. Amino acid sequence: CASSPGLQVGGYTF. The chain recombines TRBV9 with TRBJ1-2; D is ambiguous. The CDR3 covers 14 residues. Germline V gene lookup returns CDR1 SGDLS and CDR2 YYNGEE. The ends were cut back, 4 bases at V and 8 bases at J, with 18 bases in the middle.